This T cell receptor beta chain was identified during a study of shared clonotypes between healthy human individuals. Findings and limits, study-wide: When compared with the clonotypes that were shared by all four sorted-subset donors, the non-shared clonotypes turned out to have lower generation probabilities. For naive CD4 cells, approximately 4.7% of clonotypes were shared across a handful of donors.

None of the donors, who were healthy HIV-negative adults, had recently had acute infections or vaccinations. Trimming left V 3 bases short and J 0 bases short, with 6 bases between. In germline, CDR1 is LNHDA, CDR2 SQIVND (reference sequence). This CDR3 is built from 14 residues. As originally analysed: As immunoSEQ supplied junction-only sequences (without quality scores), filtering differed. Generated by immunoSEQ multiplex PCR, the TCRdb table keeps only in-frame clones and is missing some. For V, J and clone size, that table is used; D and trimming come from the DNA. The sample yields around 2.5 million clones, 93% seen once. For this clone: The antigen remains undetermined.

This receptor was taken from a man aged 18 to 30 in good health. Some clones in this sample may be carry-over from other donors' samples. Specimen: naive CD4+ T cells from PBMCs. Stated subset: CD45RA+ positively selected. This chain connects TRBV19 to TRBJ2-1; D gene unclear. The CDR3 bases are TGTGCCAGTAGTATGAAGAGCTCCTACAATGAGCAGTTCTTC. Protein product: CASSMKSSYNEQFF.